These T cell receptor beta chains were read from a single sample in a study of cytomegalovirus exposure and HLA in healthy donors. The method was immunoSEQ multiplex PCR; TCRdb's version includes in-frame clones alone and lacks a portion of them. In the table there are 120,000 to 150,000 clones, roughly 79% of which are singletons. Sequenced sample: PBMCs. The receptors here all came from a woman aged 40 to 50 in good health and CMV-seropositive. The CDR3 runs from the conserved cysteine through the conserved F or W. A D gene is named only where the DNA matches it firmly. Not all rows give a size; the values are once, few, many and, for expanded clones, a class.

J gene: TRBJ2-7
V gene: TRBV27
D gene: -
clone size: -
CDR3 DNA: TGTGCCAGCAGTCCATACAGGGAAGGGACCTACGAGCAGTACTTC
CDR3 protein: CASSPYREGTYEQYF

J gene: TRBJ1-4
V gene: TRBV11-1
D gene: TRBD1
clone size: -
CDR3 DNA: TGTGCCAGCAGCCCCCGACAGGGGTCTATTGAAAAACTGTTTTTT
CDR3 protein: CASSPRQGSIEKLFF

J gene: TRBJ2-7
V gene: TRBV28
D gene: -
clone size: -
CDR3 DNA: TGTGCCAGCACCTCCCACGGGTCCTACGAGCAGTACTTC
CDR3 protein: CASTSHGSYEQYF

J gene: TRBJ2-7
V gene: TRBV9
D gene: TRBD1
clone size: -
CDR3 DNA: TGTGCCAGCACCGACCGGGGACAGGTTAGACGGCCTTACGAGCAGTACTTC
CDR3 protein: CASTDRGQVRRPYEQYF

J gene: TRBJ1-6
V gene: TRBV6-1
D gene: TRBD1
clone size: -
CDR3 DNA: TGTGCCAGCAGCCGACAGGGGAATTCACCCCTCCACTTT
CDR3 protein: CASSRQGNSPLHF

J gene: TRBJ2-1
V gene: TRBV9
D gene: -
clone size: -
CDR3 DNA: TGTGCCAGCAGCGTATCGGTGGGGGCCTCCTACAATGAGCAGTTCTTC
CDR3 protein: CASSVSVGASYNEQFF

J gene: TRBJ1-1
V gene: TRBV29-1
D gene: -
clone size: -
CDR3 DNA: TGCAGCGATACGCGGCGGGGGGCTTTATATAGTACTGAAGCTTTCTTT
CDR3 protein: CSDTRRGALYSTEAFF

J gene: TRBJ2-1
V gene: TRBV7-3
D gene: -
clone size: -
CDR3 DNA: TGTGCCAGCAGCTTGGACTACTACAATGAGCAGTTCTTC
CDR3 protein: CASSLDYYNEQFF

J gene: TRBJ2-7
V gene: TRBV10-3
D gene: -
clone size: -
CDR3 DNA: TGTGCCACTATGGGGGCAGGGCCCTCCTACGAGCAGTACTTC
CDR3 protein: CATMGAGPSYEQYF

J gene: TRBJ2-1
V gene: TRBV2
D gene: TRBD2
clone size: -
CDR3 DNA: TGTGCCAGCAGTGAGGCTAGCGGGGGCCCCTACAATGAGCAGTTCTTC
CDR3 protein: CASSEASGGPYNEQFF

J gene: TRBJ2-7
V gene: TRBV2
D gene: TRBD2
clone size: -
CDR3 DNA: TGTGCCAGCAGTGATGGGGGGGACTACGAGCAGTACTTC
CDR3 protein: CASSDGGDYEQYF

J gene: TRBJ1-1
V gene: TRBV7-2
D gene: -
clone size: -
CDR3 DNA: TGTGCCAGCAGCCCCGCCCCGATCGGGACTGAAGCTTTCTTT
CDR3 protein: CASSPAPIGTEAFF

J gene: TRBJ2-7
V gene: TRBV5-1
D gene: TRBD2
clone size: many
CDR3 DNA: TGCGCCAGCAGCTTGGCCGGGACTAGCGGGGGCTACGAGCAGTACTTC
CDR3 protein: CASSLAGTSGGYEQYF

J gene: TRBJ2-5
V gene: TRBV18
D gene: -
clone size: -
CDR3 DNA: TGTGCCAGCTCACCTAACAGGGGAGGCGAGACCCAGTACTTC
CDR3 protein: CASSPNRGGETQYF

J gene: TRBJ1-5
V gene: TRBV6-1
D gene: -
clone size: -
CDR3 DNA: TGTGCCAGCAGTGATAGAAGATTCTATAGCAATCAGCCCCAGCATTTT
CDR3 protein: CASSDRRFYSNQPQHF

J gene: TRBJ2-3
V gene: TRBV5-4
D gene: TRBD2
clone size: -
CDR3 DNA: TGTGCCAGCACCTCCTCGGGAGGGATTCCAGATACGCAGTATTTT
CDR3 protein: CASTSSGGIPDTQYF

J gene: TRBJ1-1
V gene: TRBV7-6
D gene: TRBD1
clone size: -
CDR3 DNA: TGTGCCAGCAGCTTAACAGGGGGCACTGAAGCTTTCTTT
CDR3 protein: CASSLTGGTEAFF

J gene: TRBJ2-1
V gene: TRBV5-1
D gene: -
clone size: -
CDR3 DNA: TGCGCCAGCAGCTTGTCCCCTACTGCTCCGGAGTTCTTC
CDR3 protein: CASSLSPTAPEFF

J gene: TRBJ1-1
V gene: TRBV5-6
D gene: TRBD1
clone size: -
CDR3 DNA: TGTGCCAGCAGTTCCACGGGGACAGGGGGGGAGAGCACTGAAGCTTTCTTT
CDR3 protein: CASSSTGTGGESTEAFF

J gene: TRBJ2-7
V gene: TRBV29-1
D gene: -
clone size: -
CDR3 DNA: TGCAGCGTTACCCGGGGAGGGGGTCGTTTGGGCGAGCAGTACTTC
CDR3 protein: CSVTRGGGRLGEQYF

J gene: TRBJ2-7
V gene: TRBV10-2
D gene: -
clone size: -
CDR3 DNA: TGCGCCAGCAGACAGGGTTACGAGCAGTACTTC
CDR3 protein: CASRQGYEQYF

J gene: TRBJ2-4
V gene: TRBV10-1
D gene: -
clone size: -
CDR3 DNA: TGCGCCAGCAGTTTATCAGGGGAAAACATTCAGTACTTC
CDR3 protein: CASSLSGENIQYF

J gene: TRBJ2-5
V gene: TRBV5-1
D gene: TRBD2
clone size: -
CDR3 DNA: TGCGCCAGCAGCCCCGGACTAGCTCGGGAGACCCAGTACTTC
CDR3 protein: CASSPGLARETQYF

J gene: TRBJ1-6
V gene: TRBV11-2
D gene: TRBD1
clone size: -
CDR3 DNA: TGTGCCAGCAGCTTAGTTCCGGGACAGTCTAATAGTTATAATTCCCCCCTCCACTTT
CDR3 protein: CASSLVPGQSNSYNSPLHF

J gene: TRBJ1-1
V gene: TRBV18
D gene: -
clone size: -
CDR3 DNA: TGTGCCAGCTCACGCCTGGGGGGAGGCAACACTGAAGCTTTCTTT
CDR3 protein: CASSRLGGGNTEAFF

J gene: TRBJ2-3
V gene: TRBV14
D gene: TRBD2
clone size: few
CDR3 DNA: TGTGCCAGCAGCCAAGGATTGGGAGCGGGGGGCGGAGATACGCAGTATTTT
CDR3 protein: CASSQGLGAGGGDTQYF

J gene: TRBJ1-5
V gene: TRBV28
D gene: -
clone size: -
CDR3 DNA: TGTGCCAGCAGTTCGGTTAGTCAGCCCCAGCATTTT
CDR3 protein: CASSSVSQPQHF

J gene: TRBJ1-1
V gene: TRBV27
D gene: -
clone size: once
CDR3 DNA: TGTGCCAGCAGTAACAGCCCTGCCACTGAAGCTTTCTTT
CDR3 protein: CASSNSPATEAFF

J gene: TRBJ1-1
V gene: TRBV12-5
D gene: -
clone size: -
CDR3 DNA: TGTGCTAGTGGTTTCGTGAGCACTGAAGCTTTCTTT
CDR3 protein: CASGFVSTEAFF

J gene: TRBJ2-5
V gene: TRBV2
D gene: TRBD2
clone size: -
CDR3 DNA: TGTGCCAGCAGTGCGGGACTAGCGGGGGGGTTACGGGAGACCCAGTACTTC
CDR3 protein: CASSAGLAGGLRETQYF

J gene: TRBJ2-2
V gene: TRBV28
D gene: TRBD1
clone size: -
CDR3 DNA: TGTGCCAGCAGTCCCCATGGACAGGGGAGTACCGGGGAGCTGTTTTTT
CDR3 protein: CASSPHGQGSTGELFF

J gene: TRBJ1-6
V gene: TRBV18
D gene: -
clone size: -
CDR3 DNA: TGTGCCAGCTCACCAGATGGACTAAGCGATTCACCCCTCCACTTT
CDR3 protein: CASSPDGLSDSPLHF

J gene: TRBJ2-1
V gene: TRBV5-5
D gene: TRBD2
clone size: -
CDR3 DNA: TGTGCCAGCAGCTTGGCCGGAGCTAGCGGGGGGCTCGGTATATACAATGAGCAGTTCTTC
CDR3 protein: CASSLAGASGGLGIYNEQFF

J gene: TRBJ2-2
V gene: TRBV18
D gene: -
clone size: -
CDR3 DNA: TGTGCCAGCTCACCACGGACAGACACCGGGGAGCTGTTTTTT
CDR3 protein: CASSPRTDTGELFF

J gene: TRBJ2-4
V gene: TRBV27
D gene: TRBD1
clone size: -
CDR3 DNA: TGTGCCAGCAGTTTATCCCGGGGACAGGGGGCCAAAAACATTCAGTACTTC
CDR3 protein: CASSLSRGQGAKNIQYF

J gene: TRBJ2-1
V gene: TRBV11-2
D gene: TRBD1
clone size: once
CDR3 DNA: TGTGCCAGCAGAGGACCCCGAGACAGGGCCTACAATGAGCAGTTCTTC
CDR3 protein: CASRGPRDRAYNEQFF

J gene: TRBJ2-2
V gene: TRBV25-1
D gene: -
clone size: -
CDR3 DNA: TGTGCCAGCACCTTAGCCGGGGAGCTGTTTTTT
CDR3 protein: CASTLAGELFF

J gene: TRBJ2-1
V gene: TRBV12-5
D gene: TRBD2
clone size: -
CDR3 DNA: TGTGCTAGTGGTTTGGTACTTCGGGGGGGGTCTTGGGGTGAGCAGTTCTTC
CDR3 protein: CASGLVLRGGSWGEQFF

J gene: TRBJ1-1
V gene: TRBV15
D gene: TRBD1
clone size: -
CDR3 DNA: TGTGCCACCAGCAGAGGCCAGGGGGCTGAAGCTTTCTTT
CDR3 protein: CATSRGQGAEAFF

J gene: TRBJ2-7
V gene: TRBV4-1
D gene: TRBD1
clone size: -
CDR3 DNA: TGCGCCAGCAGCCAAGGCCGGGACAGGTACTCCTACGAGCAGTACTTC
CDR3 protein: CASSQGRDRYSYEQYF

J gene: TRBJ2-1
V gene: TRBV5-6
D gene: TRBD2
clone size: -
CDR3 DNA: TGTGCCAGCAGCTTGCCCGCTAGCGGGGGTGAGCAGTTCTTC
CDR3 protein: CASSLPASGGEQFF

J gene: TRBJ1-2
V gene: TRBV2
D gene: -
clone size: -
CDR3 DNA: TGTGCCAGCAATCGGGGAAGTATAGGCTACACCTTC
CDR3 protein: CASNRGSIGYTF

J gene: TRBJ1-5
V gene: TRBV21-1
D gene: -
clone size: -
CDR3 DNA: TGTGCCAGCAGCCCCGGGGCAGGGGGCGGCAATCAGCCCCAGCATTTT
CDR3 protein: CASSPGAGGGNQPQHF

J gene: TRBJ2-1
V gene: TRBV10-3
D gene: -
clone size: once
CDR3 DNA: TGTGCCATCAGTGAACTAGCTCGACCGTACAATGAGCAGTTCTTC
CDR3 protein: CAISELARPYNEQFF

J gene: TRBJ2-7
V gene: TRBV19
D gene: TRBD1
clone size: -
CDR3 DNA: TGTGCCAGTAGTAGACGACAGGGGTCAACCTACGAGCAGTACTTC
CDR3 protein: CASSRRQGSTYEQYF

J gene: TRBJ2-1
V gene: TRBV7-3
D gene: TRBD2
clone size: -
CDR3 DNA: TGTGCCAGCAGCTCCGAGGGCGGGGGGACCCTTGAGCAGTTCTTC
CDR3 protein: CASSSEGGGTLEQFF

J gene: TRBJ2-7
V gene: TRBV28
D gene: -
clone size: once
CDR3 DNA: TGTGCCAGCAGTTTAATATCGGGGGACCTTACCTACGAGCAGTACTTC
CDR3 protein: CASSLISGDLTYEQYF

J gene: TRBJ2-5
V gene: TRBV18
D gene: -
clone size: -
CDR3 DNA: TGTGCCAGCTCACCACCGGCGGCAGCTGAGACCCAGTACTTC
CDR3 protein: CASSPPAAAETQYF

J gene: TRBJ1-5
V gene: TRBV25-1
D gene: TRBD1
clone size: -
CDR3 DNA: TGTGCCAGTCCCTTACGGGACAGGGACCCTTATAGCAATCAGCCCCAGCATTTT
CDR3 protein: CASPLRDRDPYSNQPQHF

J gene: TRBJ1-2
V gene: TRBV29-1
D gene: TRBD1
clone size: few
CDR3 DNA: TGCAGCGCAAGACAGGGTGGCTACACCTTC
CDR3 protein: CSARQGGYTF

J gene: TRBJ2-7
V gene: TRBV6-1
D gene: TRBD1
clone size: -
CDR3 DNA: TGTGCCAGCACCAAACAGGGGTCCTACTCCTACGAGCAGTACTTC
CDR3 protein: CASTKQGSYSYEQYF

J gene: TRBJ1-2
V gene: TRBV5-6
D gene: -
clone size: -
CDR3 DNA: TGTGCCAGCAGCTTGGATAGGGGTAGTGATGGCTACACCTTC
CDR3 protein: CASSLDRGSDGYTF

J gene: TRBJ2-1
V gene: TRBV2
D gene: -
clone size: -
CDR3 DNA: TGTGCCAGCAGTGGGGGAGCAGAGCAGTTCTTC
CDR3 protein: CASSGGAEQFF

J gene: TRBJ1-2
V gene: TRBV27
D gene: -
clone size: -
CDR3 DNA: TGTGCCAGCAGTCCGGCGGGGGCCCAGGACTACACCTTC
CDR3 protein: CASSPAGAQDYTF

J gene: TRBJ2-1
V gene: TRBV2
D gene: -
clone size: once
CDR3 DNA: TGTGCCAGCAGGCCAACTGCATACGGGGGTGAGCAGTTCTTC
CDR3 protein: CASRPTAYGGEQFF

J gene: TRBJ2-2
V gene: TRBV5-1
D gene: -
clone size: -
CDR3 DNA: TGCGCCAGCAGCTACCCAACGGAGCGGGTCAGGAACACCGGGGAGCTGTTTTTT
CDR3 protein: CASSYPTERVRNTGELFF

J gene: TRBJ2-5
V gene: TRBV9
D gene: TRBD1
clone size: -
CDR3 DNA: TGTGCCAGCAGTACACAGGGGGCGAGGGAGACCCAGTACTTC
CDR3 protein: CASSTQGARETQYF

J gene: TRBJ2-7
V gene: TRBV7-9
D gene: TRBD1
clone size: few
CDR3 DNA: TGTGCCAGCAGCTCGGCGACAGGGAACTACGAGCAGTACTTC
CDR3 protein: CASSSATGNYEQYF